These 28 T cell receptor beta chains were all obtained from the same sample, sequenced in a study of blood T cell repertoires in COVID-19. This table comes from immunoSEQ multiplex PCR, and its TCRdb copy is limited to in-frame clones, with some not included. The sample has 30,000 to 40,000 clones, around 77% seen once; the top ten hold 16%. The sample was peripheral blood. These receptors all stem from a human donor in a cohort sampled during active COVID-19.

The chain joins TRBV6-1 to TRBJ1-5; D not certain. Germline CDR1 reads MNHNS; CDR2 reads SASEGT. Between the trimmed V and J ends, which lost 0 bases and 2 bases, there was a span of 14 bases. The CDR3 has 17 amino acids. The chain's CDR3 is CASSEAPEISGNQPQHF. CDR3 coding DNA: TGTGCCAGCAGTGAAGCGCCCGAGATCTCTGGCAATCAGCCCCAGCATTTT.

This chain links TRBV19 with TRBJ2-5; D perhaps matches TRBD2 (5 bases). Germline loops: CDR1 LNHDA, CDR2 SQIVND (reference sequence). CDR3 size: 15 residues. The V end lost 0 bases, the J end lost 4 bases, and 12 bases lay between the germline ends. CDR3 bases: TGTGCCAGTAGTATAGATAACCCCGGAGGAGAGACCCAGTACTTC. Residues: CASSIDNPGGETQYF.

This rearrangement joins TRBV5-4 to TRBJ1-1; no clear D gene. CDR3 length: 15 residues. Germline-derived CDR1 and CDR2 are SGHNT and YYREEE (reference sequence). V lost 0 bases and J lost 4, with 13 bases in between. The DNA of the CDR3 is TGTGCCAGCAGCTTGGACCAGGTCTCCGGCACTGAAGCTTTCTTT. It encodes CASSLDQVSGTEAFF. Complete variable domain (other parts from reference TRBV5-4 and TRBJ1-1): ETGVTQSPTHLIKTRGQQVTLRCSSQSGHNTVSWYQQALGQGPQFIFQYYREEENGRGNFPPRFSGLQFPNYSSELNVNALELDDSALYLCASSLDQVSGTEAFFGQGTRLTVV.

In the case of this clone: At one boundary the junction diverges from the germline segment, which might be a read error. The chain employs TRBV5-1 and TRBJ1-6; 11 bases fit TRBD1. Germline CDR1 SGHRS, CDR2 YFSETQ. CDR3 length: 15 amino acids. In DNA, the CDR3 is TGCGCCAGCAGATTGGGACAGGGGGATAATTCACCCCTCCACTTT. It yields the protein CASRLGQGDNSPLHF.

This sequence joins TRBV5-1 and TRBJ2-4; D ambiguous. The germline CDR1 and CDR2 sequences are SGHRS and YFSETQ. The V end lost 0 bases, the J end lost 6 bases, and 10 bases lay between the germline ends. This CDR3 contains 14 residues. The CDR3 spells CASSLAVQTNIQYF. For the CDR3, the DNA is TGCGCCAGCAGCTTGGCCGTACAAACAAACATTCAGTACTTC.

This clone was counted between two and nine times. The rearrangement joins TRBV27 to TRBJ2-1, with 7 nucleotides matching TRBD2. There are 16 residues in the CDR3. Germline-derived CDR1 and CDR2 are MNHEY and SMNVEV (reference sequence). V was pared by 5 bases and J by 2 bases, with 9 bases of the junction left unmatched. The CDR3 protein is CASSRPTSEAYNEQFF. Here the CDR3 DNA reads TGTGCCAGCAGTCGTCCCACTAGCGAGGCCTACAATGAGCAGTTCTTC.

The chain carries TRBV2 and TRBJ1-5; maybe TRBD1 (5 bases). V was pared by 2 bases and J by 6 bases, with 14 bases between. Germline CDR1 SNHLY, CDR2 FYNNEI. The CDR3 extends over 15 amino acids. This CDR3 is CASSESGGKGQPQHF. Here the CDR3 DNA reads TGTGCCAGCAGTGAAAGCGGGGGTAAGGGTCAGCCCCAGCATTTT.

The CDR3 spells CASSQGGGGPHETQYF. The CDR3, as DNA: TGTGCCAGCAGTCAAGGGGGTGGGGGCCCCCATGAGACCCAGTACTTC. The J gene is TRBJ2-5, the V gene TRBV2; perhaps TRBD1 as D (6 bases). Germline CDR1 SNHLY, CDR2 FYNNEI. This CDR3 contains 16 residues. Trimming took off 5 bases at V and 5 bases at J, with 21 bases between the two ends.

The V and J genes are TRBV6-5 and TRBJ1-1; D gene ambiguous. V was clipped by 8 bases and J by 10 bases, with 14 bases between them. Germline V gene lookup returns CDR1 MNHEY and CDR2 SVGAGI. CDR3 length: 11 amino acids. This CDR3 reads CASYPSLRAFF. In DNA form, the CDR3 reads TGTGCCAGCTACCCCTCCCTGAGAGCTTTCTTT.

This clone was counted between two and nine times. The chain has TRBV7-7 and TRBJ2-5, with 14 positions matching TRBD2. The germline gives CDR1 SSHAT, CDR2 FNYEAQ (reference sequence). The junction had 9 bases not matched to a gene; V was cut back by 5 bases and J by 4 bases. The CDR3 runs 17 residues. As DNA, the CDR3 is TGTGCCAGCAGCCCCTCCGGACTAGCGGGGGGCGGAGAGACCCAGTACTTC. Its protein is CASSPSGLAGGGETQYF. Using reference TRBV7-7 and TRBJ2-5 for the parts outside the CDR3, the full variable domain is GAGVSQSPRYKVTKRGQDVTLRCDPISSHATLYWYQQALGQGPEFLTYFNYEAQPDKSGLPSDRFSAERPEGSISTLTIQRTEQRDSAMYRCASSPSGLAGGGETQYFGPGTRLLVL.

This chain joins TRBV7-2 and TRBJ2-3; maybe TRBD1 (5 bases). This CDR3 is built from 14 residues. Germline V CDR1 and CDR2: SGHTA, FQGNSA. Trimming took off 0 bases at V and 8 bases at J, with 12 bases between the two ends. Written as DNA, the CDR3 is TGTGCCAGCAGCTTAGCGAAGGGGATCGGTACGCAGTATTTT. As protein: CASSLAKGIGTQYF.

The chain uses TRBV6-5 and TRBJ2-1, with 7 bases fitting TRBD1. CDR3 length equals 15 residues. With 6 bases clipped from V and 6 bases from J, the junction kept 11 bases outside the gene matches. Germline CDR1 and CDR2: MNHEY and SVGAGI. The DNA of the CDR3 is TGTGCCAGCAGCCGAGACAGGGACAGTTTCAATGAGCAGTTCTTC. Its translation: CASSRDRDSFNEQFF.

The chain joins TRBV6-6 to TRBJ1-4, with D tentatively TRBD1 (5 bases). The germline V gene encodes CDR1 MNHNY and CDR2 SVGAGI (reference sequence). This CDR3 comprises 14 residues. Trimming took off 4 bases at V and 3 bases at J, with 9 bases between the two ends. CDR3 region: CASSSRVANEKLFF. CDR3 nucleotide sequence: TGTGCCAGCAGTTCCAGGGTGGCTAATGAAAAACTGTTTTTT.

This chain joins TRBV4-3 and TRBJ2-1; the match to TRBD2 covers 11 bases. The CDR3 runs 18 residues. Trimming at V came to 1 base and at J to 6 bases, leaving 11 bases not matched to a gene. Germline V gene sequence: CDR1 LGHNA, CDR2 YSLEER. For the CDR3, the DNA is TGCGCCAGCAGCCAAGCCTCTCCCGGGACTAGCGGCTTCAATGAGCAGTTCTTC. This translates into CASSQASPGTSGFNEQFF.

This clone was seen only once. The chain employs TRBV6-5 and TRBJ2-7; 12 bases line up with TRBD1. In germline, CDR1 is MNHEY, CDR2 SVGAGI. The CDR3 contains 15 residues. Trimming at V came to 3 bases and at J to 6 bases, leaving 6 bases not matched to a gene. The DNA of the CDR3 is TGTGCCAGCAGTTATTCGGGACAGGGGGCTTTCGAGCAGTACTTC. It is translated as CASSYSGQGAFEQYF.

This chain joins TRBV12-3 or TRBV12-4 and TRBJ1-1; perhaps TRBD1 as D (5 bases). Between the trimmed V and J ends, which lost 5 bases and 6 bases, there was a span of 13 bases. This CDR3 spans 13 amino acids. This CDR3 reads CASSPPGHPEAFF. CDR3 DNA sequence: TGTGCCAGCAGTCCTCCAGGGCATCCTGAAGCTTTCTTT.

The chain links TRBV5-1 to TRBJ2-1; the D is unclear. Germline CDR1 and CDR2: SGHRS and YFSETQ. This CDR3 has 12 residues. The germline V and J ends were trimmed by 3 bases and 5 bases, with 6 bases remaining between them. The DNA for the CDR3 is TGCGCCAGCAGCTCTGACAACAATGAGCAGTTCTTC. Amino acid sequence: CASSSDNNEQFF.

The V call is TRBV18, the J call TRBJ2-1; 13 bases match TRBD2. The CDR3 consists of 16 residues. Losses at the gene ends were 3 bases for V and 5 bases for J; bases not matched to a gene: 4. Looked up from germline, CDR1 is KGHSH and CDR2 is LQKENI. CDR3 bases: TGTGCCAGCTCACCCCTACTAGCGGGAGGGGACAATGAGCAGTTCTTC. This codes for CASSPLLAGGDNEQFF. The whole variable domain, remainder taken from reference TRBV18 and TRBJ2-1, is NAGVMQNPRHLVRRRGQEARLRCSPMKGHSHVYWYRQLPEEGLKFMVYLQKENIIDESGMPKERFSAEFPKEGPSILRIQQVVRGDSAAYFCASSPLLAGGDNEQFFGPGTRLTVL.

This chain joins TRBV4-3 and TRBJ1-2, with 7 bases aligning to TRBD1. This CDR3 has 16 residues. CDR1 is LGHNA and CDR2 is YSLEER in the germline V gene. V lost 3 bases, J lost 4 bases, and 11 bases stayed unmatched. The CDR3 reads CASSHTTGISPYGYTF. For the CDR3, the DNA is TGCGCCAGCAGCCATACGACAGGGATCTCCCCCTATGGCTACACCTTC.

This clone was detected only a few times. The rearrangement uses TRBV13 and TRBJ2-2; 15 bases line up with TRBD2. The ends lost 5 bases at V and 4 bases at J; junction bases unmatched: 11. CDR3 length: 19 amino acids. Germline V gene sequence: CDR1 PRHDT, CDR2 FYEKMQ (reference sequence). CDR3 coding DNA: TGTGCCAGCAGCCCTGGACTAGCGGGAGGGCCTAGGAGCACCGGGGAGCTGTTTTTT. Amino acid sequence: CASSPGLAGGPRSTGELFF.

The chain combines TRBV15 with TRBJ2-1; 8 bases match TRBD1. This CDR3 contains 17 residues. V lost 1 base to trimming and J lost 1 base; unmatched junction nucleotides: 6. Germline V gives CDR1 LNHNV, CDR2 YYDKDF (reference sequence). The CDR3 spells CATSRGDTGGSYNEQFF. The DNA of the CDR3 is TGTGCCACCAGCAGAGGCGATACAGGGGGATCCTACAATGAGCAGTTCTTC.

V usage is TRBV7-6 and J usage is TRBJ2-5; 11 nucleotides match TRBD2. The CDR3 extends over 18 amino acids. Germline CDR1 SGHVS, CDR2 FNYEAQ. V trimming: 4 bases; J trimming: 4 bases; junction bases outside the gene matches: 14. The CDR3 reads CASSSPGSGRAQRETQYF. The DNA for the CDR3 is TGTGCCAGCAGCTCCCCGGGTAGCGGGAGGGCCCAGAGAGAGACCCAGTACTTC.

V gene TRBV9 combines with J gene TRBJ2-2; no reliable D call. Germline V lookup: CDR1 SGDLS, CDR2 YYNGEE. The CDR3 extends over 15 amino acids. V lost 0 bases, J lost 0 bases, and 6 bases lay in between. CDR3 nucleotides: TGTGCCAGCAGCGTAGGGGCCGCGAACACCGGGGAGCTGTTTTTT. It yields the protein CASSVGAANTGELFF.

The CDR3: CICSGAGEQFF. Written as DNA, the CDR3 is TGCATCTGTTCTGGGGCCGGTGAGCAGTTCTTC. The V call is TRBV29-1, the J call TRBJ2-1; the D gene is possibly TRBD1 (5 bases). This CDR3 comprises 11 residues. Germline lookup yields CDR1 SQVTM and CDR2 ANQGSEA.

The CDR3 reads CASSRTSGGAYEQYF. The CDR3 region has the DNA TGTGCCAGCAGTCGGACTAGCGGGGGGGCCTACGAGCAGTACTTC. The chain employs TRBV6-5 and TRBJ2-7; TRBD2 matches 15 bases. V lost 5 bases, J lost 2 bases, and 1 base stayed unmatched. The CDR3 consists of 15 residues. Germline loops: CDR1 MNHEY, CDR2 SVGAGI.

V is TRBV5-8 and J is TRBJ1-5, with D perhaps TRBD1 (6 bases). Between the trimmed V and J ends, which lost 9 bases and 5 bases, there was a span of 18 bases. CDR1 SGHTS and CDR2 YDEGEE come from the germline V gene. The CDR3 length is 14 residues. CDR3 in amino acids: CATNQGPEDQPQHF. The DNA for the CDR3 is TGTGCCACTAACCAGGGGCCAGAGGATCAGCCCCAGCATTTT.

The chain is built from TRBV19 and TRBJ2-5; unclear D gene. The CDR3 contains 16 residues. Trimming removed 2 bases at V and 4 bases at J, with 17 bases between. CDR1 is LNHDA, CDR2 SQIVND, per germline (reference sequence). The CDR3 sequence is CASSIRIVQSGETQYF. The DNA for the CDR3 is TGTGCCAGTAGTATAAGGATCGTACAGTCCGGAGAGACCCAGTACTTC.

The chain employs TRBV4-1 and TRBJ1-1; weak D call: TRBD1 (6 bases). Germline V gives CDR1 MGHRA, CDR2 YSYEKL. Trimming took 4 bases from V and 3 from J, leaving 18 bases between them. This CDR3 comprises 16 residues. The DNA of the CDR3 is TGCGCCAGCAGCCCTAGACAAGGGGGTCTGGACACTGAAGCTTTCTTT. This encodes CASSPRQGGLDTEAFF.